This entry describes one T cell receptor beta chain. This clonotype was detected ten times or more. Its binding antigen is unknown. Qualities for individual bases were not recorded, and no much larger clone is one base off. These data originate in a study of regulatory T cells in long-lasting Graves disease (dated by TCRdb to the early 2020s). General notes on the study: To count as having persistent Graves' disease, a patient had to have received antithyroid drug treatment for over 5 years with TSH receptor autoantibodies remaining persistently positive. The study was conducted in China and was registered as a clinical trial. A total of roughly 35 samples underwent TCR sequencing: 13 from persistent and some 20 from newly diagnosed Graves' disease patients. On average, persistent Graves' disease patients in the clinical cohort had been on antithyroid drugs for about 9.7 years. Peripheral blood TCR sequencing and RNA sequencing compared persistent Graves' disease patients with newly diagnosed Graves' disease patients.

The library was built by means of multiplex PCR. Sequencer: Illumina HiSeq 4000. TCR beta libraries were built with iRepertoire HTBI primers and Arm-PCR amplification of CDR3 regions. Before sequencing, the PCR products underwent gel purification. In the source study's methods: A total of fewer than 80 TRBV and approximately 15 TRBJ segments were identified across samples and were used for gene usage analysis of CDR3 amino acid clonotypes. COPE and FqMerger were used to merge the filtered high-quality paired reads into contigs. BLAST was used to align contigs to IMGT TRBV, TRBD and TRBJ reference genes, and CDR3 was defined according to IMGT. Clonotypes above 0.1% frequency were classified as highly expanded clones. Shannon entropy served as the measure of repertoire diversity, while the Gini coefficient captured V-J evenness. A clonotype was considered public if more than one individual shared it. TCRdb reprocessed the public reads (quality trimming at Q25 with fastp, clone calling with MiXCR) and kept in-frame beta chains. Rows are unified per CDR3 protein, each entry keeping the most common DNA and genes. The V and J calls, along with clone size, are taken from TCRdb and not from the paper's own processing. In all, the sample holds around 460,000 distinct CDR3 sequences, and under 25% of those were seen once. The leading ten clones occupy 7% to 9% of the sample.

The sample's time point label, decoded: persistent/refractory GD, antithyroid drugs over 5 years with positive TRAb. RNA was extracted from PBMCs in TRIzol for both TCR sequencing and RNA sequencing. Graves' disease was diagnosed according to American Thyroid Association guidelines. Patients for the study were recruited at an endocrinology department in Xi'an, China. Each patient gave approximately 10 milliliters of peripheral blood, collected in an EDTA anticoagulant tube. Ficoll Paque Plus density gradient separation was used to isolate PBMCs, and no further T cell sorting was performed. An Agilent 2100 Bioanalyzer and agarose gel were used to check RNA quality, and a NanoDrop 2000 was used to measure RNA concentration. Overall results and qualifications from the work: Persistent disease showed preferential use of TRBV28, TRBJ1-2 and TRBJ2-5, whereas newly diagnosed disease favored TRBV20-1 and TRBJ2-1. Sequencing and analysis were limited to the TCR beta chain. Persistent Graves' disease patients showed lower TCR Shannon entropy and fewer highly expanded clones than newly diagnosed patients, suggesting clonal expansion. Persistent patients shared more public clonotypes among themselves (fewer than 3,000) than newly diagnosed patients did (approximately 970). The authors acknowledged the small sample size as a limitation that may reduce accuracy. Only peripheral blood was studied, because thyroid tissue, the primary lesion, was inaccessible.

The CDR3 spans 14 residues, from the cysteine through the phenylalanine. Only the CDR3 portion is preserved as DNA: 42 bases, with reading frame beginning at the first base. Trimming at the junction amounts to 5 bases on V and 7 bases on J, and the germline ends lie 18 bases apart. The sequence was obtained from a female donor with Graves disease. The sample consisted of peripheral blood mononuclear cells (PBMCs), taken when the disease was refractory, from a patient treated with antithyroid drugs. The receptor chain draws on TRBV12-3 or TRBV12-4 and TRBJ2-7; the D gene is possibly TRBD2, with 6 bases matching. The nucleotide sequence is given as TGTGCCAGCAGTCTATACCAGCGGGCCTGGGAGCAGTACTTC. The resulting protein is CASSLYQRAWEQYF.